This TCR beta chain comes out of a study of T-cell memory formation after mild COVID-19. Study-wide findings and caveats: SARS-CoV-2 specificity was not confirmed for second-wave clones peaking on day 37.

The length of the CDR3 is 18 residues. The V end was cut by 8 bases, the J end by 7 bases, with 32 bases between. The germline gives CDR1 MNHNS, CDR2 SASEGT. It was 5'RACE with constant-segment primers that produced the TCR alpha and TCR beta cDNA libraries, which carried sample barcodes and UMIs. TCRdb redid the calling of the 5' RACE reads with MiXCR, one entry per CDR3 protein. This table holds 250,000 to 300,000 distinct CDR3 sequences, about a sixth found once. In its sample, this clonotype was seen a few times. Its antigen is unknown. This rearrangement joins TRBV6-1 to TRBJ1-1; TRBD1 might be the D (6 bases). Source material: PBMCs or a T cell subset sorted from them (not recorded which). The sequence was obtained from a young man who had mild COVID-19 (a few samples of this study predate the infection). Cell type and time point are not known. CDR3 nucleotide sequence: TGTGCCAGCCCCTCTCTACTCCCCGGGAGGGGGAAAACGAATGAAGCTTTCTTT. Translating gives CASPSLLPGRGKTNEAFF.